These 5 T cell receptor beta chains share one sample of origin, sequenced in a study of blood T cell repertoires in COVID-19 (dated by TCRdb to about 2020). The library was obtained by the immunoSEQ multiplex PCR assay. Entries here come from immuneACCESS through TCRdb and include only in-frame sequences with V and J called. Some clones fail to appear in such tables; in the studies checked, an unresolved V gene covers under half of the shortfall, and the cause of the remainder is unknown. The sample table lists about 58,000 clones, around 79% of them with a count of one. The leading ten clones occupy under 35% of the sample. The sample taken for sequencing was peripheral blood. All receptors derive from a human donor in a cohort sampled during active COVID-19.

CDR3 bases: TGTGCCACCTACGAGCGGAGATCCTACGAGCAGTACTTC. Amino acid sequence: CATYERRSYEQYF. The chain has TRBV19 and TRBJ2-7; a possible D gene is TRBD2 (5 bases). Germline CDR1 LNHDA, CDR2 SQIVND (reference sequence). This CDR3 has 13 residues. Trimming pared 10 bases from V and 1 base from J, leaving 14 bases between.

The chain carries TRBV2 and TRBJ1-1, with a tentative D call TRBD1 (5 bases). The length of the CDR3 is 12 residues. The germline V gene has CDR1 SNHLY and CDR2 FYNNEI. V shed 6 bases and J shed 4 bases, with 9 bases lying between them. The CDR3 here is CASSWGGTEAFF. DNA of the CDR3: TGTGCCAGCAGCTGGGGCGGCACTGAAGCTTTCTTT.

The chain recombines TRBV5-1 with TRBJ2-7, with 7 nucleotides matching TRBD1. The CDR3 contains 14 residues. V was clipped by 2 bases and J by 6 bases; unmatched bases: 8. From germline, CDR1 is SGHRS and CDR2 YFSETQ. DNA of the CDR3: TGCGCCAGCAGCTTAGGGACAGTGGGGCTCGAGCAGTACTTC. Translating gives CASSLGTVGLEQYF. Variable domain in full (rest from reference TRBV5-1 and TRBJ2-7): KAGVTQTPRYLIKTRGQQVTLSCSPISGHRSVSWYQQTPGQGLQFLFEYFSETQRNKGNFPGRFSGRQFSNSRSEMNVSTLELGDSALYLCASSLGTVGLEQYFGPGTRLTVT.

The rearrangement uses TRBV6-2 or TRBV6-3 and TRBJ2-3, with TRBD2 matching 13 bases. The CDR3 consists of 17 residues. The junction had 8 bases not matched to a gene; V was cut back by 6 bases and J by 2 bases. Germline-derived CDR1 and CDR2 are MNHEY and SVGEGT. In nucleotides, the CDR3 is TGTGCCAGCAGCCCAGCCGGACTAGCGGGGGACACAGATACGCAGTATTTT. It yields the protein CASSPAGLAGDTDTQYF.

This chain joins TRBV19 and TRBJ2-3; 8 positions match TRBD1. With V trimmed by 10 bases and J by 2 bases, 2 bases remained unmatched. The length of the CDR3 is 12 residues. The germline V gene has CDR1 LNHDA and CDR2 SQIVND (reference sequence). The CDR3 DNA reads TGTGCCACGGGACAGGTCACAGATACGCAGTATTTT. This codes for CATGQVTDTQYF.